These 2 T cell receptor beta chains originate from one sample sequenced in a study of CD8 T cells in Susac syndrome. Random hexamers primed reverse transcription of about 0.45 to 1 ug RNA. TCRdb used MiXCR to reprocess the immunoSEQ multiplex PCR reads, holding one entry per CDR3 protein. The sample lists 160,000 or so distinct CDR3 sequences, approximately 94% occurring once. Sequenced material: CD8+ T cells from PBMCs. These TCRs come from a human donor with multiple sclerosis.

This clonotype appeared a few times. The V call is TRBV5-1, the J call TRBJ1-1; D uncertain. V was shortened by 0 bases and J by 0 bases, with 12 bases between the two germline ends. Germline V gene data show CDR1 as SGHRS and CDR2 as YFSETQ. The CDR3 runs to 16 residues. As DNA, the CDR3 is TGCGCCAGCAGCTTGGCCTCTTTAGGCGTGAACACTGAAGCTTTCTTT. It codes for CASSLASLGVNTEAFF.

The genes are TRBV7-9 and TRBJ1-1; D may be TRBD1 (5 bases). V was clipped by 4 bases and J by 10 bases, with 25 bases between them. This CDR3 region has 16 residues. CDR1 is SEHNR and CDR2 is FQNEAQ in the germline V gene (reference sequence). CDR3 in amino acids: CASSSVLGEGARVAFF. The DNA for the CDR3 is TGTGCCAGCAGCTCGGTGCTGGGAGAAGGGGCGAGGGTAGCTTTCTTT.